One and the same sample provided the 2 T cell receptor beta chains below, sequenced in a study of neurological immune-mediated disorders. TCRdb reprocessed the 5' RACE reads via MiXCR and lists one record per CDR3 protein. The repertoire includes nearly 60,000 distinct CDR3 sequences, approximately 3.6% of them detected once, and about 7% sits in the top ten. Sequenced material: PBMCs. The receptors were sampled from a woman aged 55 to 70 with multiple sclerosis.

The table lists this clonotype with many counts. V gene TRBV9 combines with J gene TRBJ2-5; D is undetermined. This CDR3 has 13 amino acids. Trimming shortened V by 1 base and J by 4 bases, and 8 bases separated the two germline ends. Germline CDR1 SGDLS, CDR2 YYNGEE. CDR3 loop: CASSVPPTETQYF. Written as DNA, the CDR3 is TGTGCCAGCAGCGTACCGCCGACAGAGACCCAGTACTTC.

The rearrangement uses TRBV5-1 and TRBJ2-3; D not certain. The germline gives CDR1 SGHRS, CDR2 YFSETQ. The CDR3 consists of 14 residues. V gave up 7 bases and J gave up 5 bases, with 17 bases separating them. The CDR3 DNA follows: TGCGCCAGCGCCTACCAAGGGATGGGAGATACGCAGTATTTT. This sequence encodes CASAYQGMGDTQYF.